The 23 T cell receptor beta chains listed next were all sequenced from one sample in a study of beta chain features in type 1 diabetes. Study-level findings and limits: In every one of the four CD4+ subsets, TCRB CDR3s were moderately but significantly shorter in Type 1 diabetes patients.

The isolated RNA, all of it, was reverse transcribed, so expressed TCRB transcripts were what got sequenced. The data were produced by immunoSEQ multiplex PCR, yet TCRdb's version contains in-frame clones alone and is incomplete. The profile shows about 16,000 clones, roughly two thirds of them singletons. Their target antigens are unknown. Sequencing was carried out using stem cell memory CD4+ T cells from blood. The receptors originated from a man younger than 45 with type 1 diabetes.

This sequence joins TRBV28 and TRBJ2-7; 10 bases are a match to TRBD2. This CDR3 is built from 13 residues. Germline lookup yields CDR1 MDHEN and CDR2 SYDVKM. V shed 7 bases, J shed 9 bases, and the junction held 9 bases outside the gene matches. For the CDR3, the DNA is TGTGCCAGCACCCTCAGCGGGGGGGACGGGCAGTACTTC. Protein product: CASTLSGGDGQYF.

A few counts support this clone. The genes are TRBV4-3 and TRBJ1-3; no clear D. This CDR3 is built from 17 residues. Germline V gives CDR1 LGHNA, CDR2 YSLEER. Trimming shortened V by 4 bases and J by 0 bases, and 16 bases separated the two germline ends. The CDR3 sequence: CASSPEGGTFSGNTIYF. CDR3 in DNA: TGCGCCAGCAGCCCGGAGGGCGGAACCTTCTCTGGAAACACCATATATTTT.

This chain links TRBV28 with TRBJ1-2; a weak D match, TRBD1 (6 bases). Trimming removed 3 bases from V and 4 bases from J, with 12 bases in between. Germline CDR1 reads MDHEN; CDR2 reads SYDVKM. This CDR3 is 14 amino acids long. The DNA for the CDR3 is TGTGCCAGCAGTTTCGGCGGGGGCGGCTATGGCTACACCTTC. Its translation is CASSFGGGGYGYTF.

This clone is medium-sized within its sample. CDR3 DNA: TGTGCCAGCTCACTGCTGAGAGAGACCCAGTACTTC. Translated, it gives CASSLLRETQYF. This chain connects TRBV18 to TRBJ2-5; D unresolved. The germline CDR1 and CDR2 sequences are KGHSH and LQKENI. The V end was cut by 4 bases, the J end by 4 bases, with 7 bases between. The CDR3 loop spans 12 amino acids.

V usage is TRBV15 and J usage is TRBJ2-3; 9 bases align to TRBD2. CDR1 LNHNV and CDR2 YYDKDF come from the germline V gene (reference sequence). V trimming: 2 bases; J trimming: 4 bases; junction bases outside the gene matches: 7. The length of the CDR3 is 16 residues. This CDR3 is CATSRSGTSFPDTQYF. Here the CDR3 DNA reads TGTGCCACCAGCAGATCCGGGACTAGCTTTCCAGATACGCAGTATTTT.

This clone was seen a handful of times. The chain joins TRBV29-1 to TRBJ2-3, with D possibly being TRBD2 (5 bases). Trimming pared 7 bases from V and 0 bases from J, leaving 8 bases between. This CDR3 spans 12 amino acids. Germline assignment: CDR1 SQVTM and CDR2 ANQGSEA. The CDR3 loop is CSERTSTDTQYF. In DNA, the CDR3 is TGCAGCGAGCGGACTAGCACAGATACGCAGTATTTT.

A few counts support this clone. The V call is TRBV29-1, the J call TRBJ1-1; D possibly corresponds to TRBD1 (5 bases). CDR1 is SQVTM and CDR2 is ANQGSEA in the germline V gene. The V end was cut by 7 bases, the J end by 4 bases, with 16 bases between. CDR3 length equals 13 residues. The CDR3 spells CSACRGGGTEAFF. DNA for the CDR3: TGCAGCGCCTGTCGCGGGGGAGGCACTGAAGCTTTCTTT. The full variable domain, its missing parts supplied by reference TRBV29-1 and TRBJ1-1, is SAVISQKPSRDICQRGTSLTIQCQVDSQVTMMFWYRQQPGQSLTLIATANQGSEATYESGFVIDKFPISRPNLTFSTLTVSNMSPEDSSIYLCSACRGGGTEAFFGQGTRLTVV.

J is TRBJ1-3 and V is TRBV11-2, with D unclear. The V and J ends lost 3 bases and 3 bases respectively, with 6 bases between them. In germline, CDR1 is SGHAT, CDR2 FQNNGV. CDR3 length: 13 residues. The CDR3 region is CASSLSDGNTIYF. The CDR3 DNA reads TGTGCCAGCAGCTTGTCAGATGGAAACACCATATATTTT.

The V and J genes are TRBV28 and TRBJ2-6; D uncertain. The germline V gene encodes CDR1 MDHEN and CDR2 SYDVKM. The CDR3 runs to 15 residues. Deletions cut 4 bases from V and 2 bases from J, with 9 bases between. The CDR3 DNA sequence: TGTGCCAGCAGTTCCCCCGGTGCTGGGGCCAACGTCCTGACTTTC. Its translation is CASSSPGAGANVLTF.

The V call is TRBV7-9, the J call TRBJ2-1, with 10 bases lining up with TRBD1. The CDR3 is 16 residues long. The V segment lost 5 bases and the J segment 5 bases; nucleotides outside the gene matches: 9. The V gene's germline CDR1 is SEHNR and CDR2 FQNEAQ (reference sequence). CDR3 loop: CASSPWTGGSHNEQFF. Here the CDR3 DNA reads TGTGCCAGCAGCCCTTGGACAGGGGGAAGCCACAATGAGCAGTTCTTC.

The CDR3 nucleotides read TGCGCCAGCAGCCCCCTAGCGGGGGCGGGGAATGAGCAGTTCTTC. Translating it yields CASSPLAGAGNEQFF. The chain combines TRBV5-1 with TRBJ2-1, with TRBD2 matching 10 bases. With 4 bases clipped from V and 7 bases from J, the junction kept 8 bases outside the gene matches. The CDR3 has 15 residues. The V gene's germline CDR1 is SGHRS and CDR2 YFSETQ.

This clone appeared once. V and J are TRBV6-5 and TRBJ1-2, with D perhaps TRBD1 (5 bases). Germline V lookup: CDR1 MNHEY, CDR2 SVGAGI. This CDR3 has 13 amino acids. Between the trimmed V and J ends, which lost 2 bases and 5 bases, there was a span of 9 bases. In DNA form, the CDR3 reads TGTGCCAGCAGTTACCAGGGATTTTATGGCTACACCTTC. Its translation: CASSYQGFYGYTF.

J is TRBJ2-7 and V is TRBV5-1; 7 positions agree with TRBD1. Germline CDR1 reads SGHRS; CDR2 reads YFSETQ. V gave up 4 bases and J gave up 3 bases; unmatched junction bases: 10. The CDR3 spans 15 residues. In nucleotides, the CDR3 is TGCGCCAGCAGCCTGGCCGGGACAGAATACTACGAGCAGTACTTC. As protein: CASSLAGTEYYEQYF.

The CDR3 nucleotides are TGTGCCAGCTCTGAAACAGGGAACGCTAACTATGGCTACACCTTC. It is translated as CASSETGNANYGYTF. V usage is TRBV18 and J usage is TRBJ1-2; TRBD1 might be the D (6 bases). V dropped 6 bases and J dropped 0 bases, with 14 bases sitting between them. The CDR3 runs to 15 residues. Germline loops: CDR1 KGHSH, CDR2 LQKENI.

The rearrangement links TRBV10-3 to TRBJ1-1; 12 bases fit TRBD1. CDR1 is ENHRY, CDR2 SYGVKD, per germline. After removal of 4 bases from V and 1 base from J, the junction contained 4 bases not matched to a gene. The CDR3 has 16 residues. The DNA of the CDR3 is TGTGCCATCAGTGCTGGGACAGGGGGCGCGAACACTGAAGCTTTCTTT. It specifies CAISAGTGGANTEAFF.

This clone was seen only a few times. The genes are TRBV18 and TRBJ2-5, with no clear D. The germline V gene has CDR1 KGHSH and CDR2 LQKENI. Trimming took off 3 bases at V and 5 bases at J, with 10 bases between the two ends. The CDR3 runs 13 residues. DNA of the CDR3: TGTGCCAGCTCACCGAGAGCTGCGGAGACCCAGTACTTC. Its protein product is CASSPRAAETQYF.

V usage is TRBV29-1 and J usage is TRBJ1-2; 7 nucleotides line up with TRBD1. The CDR3 consists of 12 residues. Germline V lookup: CDR1 SQVTM, CDR2 ANQGSEA. V was clipped by 2 bases and J by 7 bases; unmatched bases: 4. The CDR3 DNA is TGCAGCGTTGAATCAGGGGGTCTTGGCTACACCTTC. It translates to CSVESGGLGYTF. The whole variable domain, filled in from reference TRBV29-1 and TRBJ1-2, reads SAVISQKPSRDICQRGTSLTIQCQVDSQVTMMFWYRQQPGQSLTLIATANQGSEATYESGFVIDKFPISRPNLTFSTLTVSNMSPEDSSIYLCSVESGGLGYTFGSGTRLTVV.

This clone was observed once. The chain combines TRBV6-5 with TRBJ2-3; D gene uncertain. V lost 7 bases and J lost 1, with 6 bases in between. The CDR3 is made up of 12 amino acids. Germline CDR1 is MNHEY and CDR2 is SVGAGI. The CDR3, as DNA: TGTGCCAGCACCTCTGGCACAGATACGCAGTATTTT. It encodes CASTSGTDTQYF.

The chain combines TRBV27 with TRBJ2-7, with TRBD2 matching over 14 bases. V trimming: 4 bases; J trimming: 6 bases; junction bases outside the gene matches: 5. The CDR3 is 15 amino acids. CDR1 and CDR2 from the germline V gene are MNHEY and SMNVEV (reference sequence). The CDR3 DNA is TGTGCCAGCAGTTCGGGACTAGCGGGGGTGTTCGAGCAGTACTTC. Protein product: CASSSGLAGVFEQYF.

The chain combines TRBV7-9 with TRBJ1-5; no definite D call. Trimming removed 2 bases at V and 7 bases at J, with 12 bases between. CDR1 SEHNR and CDR2 FQNEAQ come from the germline V gene (reference sequence). This CDR3 region has 14 residues. The CDR3 reads CASSLSGYRQPQHF. For the CDR3, the DNA is TGTGCCAGCAGCTTATCGGGTTATCGACAGCCCCAGCATTTT.

The chain joins TRBV5-6 to TRBJ2-1; D is uncertain. The CDR3 runs 16 residues. Trimming took off 8 bases at V and 2 bases at J, with 20 bases between the two ends. From germline, CDR1 is SGHDT and CDR2 YYEEEE. DNA for the CDR3: TGTGCCAGTAAGCTCCTCTATTCGTCGGCCTACAATGAGCAGTTCTTC. Translation gives CASKLLYSSAYNEQFF.

This clone was observed a few times. The rearrangement links TRBV7-2 to TRBJ1-2; no definite D call. With 1 base removed from V and 8 bases from J, the gap between germline ends came to 11 bases. Germline assignment: CDR1 SGHTA and CDR2 FQGNSA. The CDR3 spans 13 residues. This CDR3 is CASSLGPAEGYTF. In DNA form, the CDR3 reads TGTGCCAGCAGCTTAGGGCCAGCGGAGGGCTACACCTTC.

The chain links TRBV5-4 to TRBJ1-1; D possibly corresponds to TRBD1 (6 bases). The V end was cut by 4 bases, the J end by 5 bases, with 18 bases between. This CDR3 has 15 residues. Germline lookup yields CDR1 SGHNT and CDR2 YYREEE (reference sequence). The CDR3 DNA follows: TGTGCCAGCAGCCTGGGGGGCGTTGAGAAAACTGAAGCTTTCTTT. This sequence encodes CASSLGGVEKTEAFF.